The source of this T cell receptor beta chain is a study of Tregs in tolerant kidney transplant recipients. Method: immunoSEQ multiplex PCR; TCRdb's copy keeps in-frame clones and lacks some. The sample yields 75,000 to 100,000 clones, more than 80% seen once. Germline V gives CDR1 SGHRS, CDR2 YFSETQ. This CDR3 contains 14 residues. Trimming took 1 base from V and 1 from J, leaving 8 bases between them. The specimen was CD8+ T cells from blood. This chain uses TRBV5-1 with TRBJ1-2, with D unresolved. This receptor was identified in a human donor in good health. The CDR3 loop is CASSLTDDNYGYTF. The DNA for the CDR3 is TGCGCCAGCAGCTTGACCGACGATAACTATGGCTACACCTTC.